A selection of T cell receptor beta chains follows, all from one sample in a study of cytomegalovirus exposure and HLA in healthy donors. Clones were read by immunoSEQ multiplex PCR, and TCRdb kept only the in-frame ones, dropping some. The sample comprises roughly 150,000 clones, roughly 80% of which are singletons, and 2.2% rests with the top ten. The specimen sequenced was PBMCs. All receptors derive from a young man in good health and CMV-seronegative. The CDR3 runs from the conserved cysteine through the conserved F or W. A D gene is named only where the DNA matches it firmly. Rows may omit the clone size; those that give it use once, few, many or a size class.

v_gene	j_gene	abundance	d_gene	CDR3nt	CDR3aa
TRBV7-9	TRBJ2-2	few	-	TGTGCCAGCAGTACCCCATGGGCGGGCACCGGGGAGCTGTTTTTT	CASSTPWAGTGELFF
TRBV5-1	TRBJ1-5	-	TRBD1	TGCGCCAGCAGCCCTGGACAGGGAAGTCAGCCCCAGCATTTT	CASSPGQGSQPQHF
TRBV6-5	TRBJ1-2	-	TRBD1	TGTGCCAGCAGACCGGGACAGGGGGTCTATGGCTACACCTTC	CASRPGQGVYGYTF
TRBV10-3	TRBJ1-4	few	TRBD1	TGTGCCATCAGTGCGGGACAGGCTAATGAAAAACTGTTTTTT	CAISAGQANEKLFF
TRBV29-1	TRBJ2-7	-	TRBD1	TGCAGCGTTGAGCGACAGGGCTACGAGCAGTACTTC	CSVERQGYEQYF
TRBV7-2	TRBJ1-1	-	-	TGTGCCAGCAGCTTAGTACCAATCTCAGGAACCATGAACACTGAAGCTTTCTTT	CASSLVPISGTMNTEAFF
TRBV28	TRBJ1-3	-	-	TGTGCCAGCAGCTTCCGGGGGACCCTTTTCTCTGGAAACACCATATATTTT	CASSFRGTLFSGNTIYF
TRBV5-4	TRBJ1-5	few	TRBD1	TGTGCCAGCAGCATACGGACAGGGGGTACGGTGGGGACCCAGCATTTT	CASSIRTGGTVGTQHF
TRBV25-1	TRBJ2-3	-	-	TGTGCCAGCAGTGATCTCACAGATACGCAGTATTTT	CASSDLTDTQYF
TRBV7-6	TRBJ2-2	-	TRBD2	TGTGCCAGCAGCTTAGCGTCGGGGGGGACCGGGGAGCTGTTTTTT	CASSLASGGTGELFF
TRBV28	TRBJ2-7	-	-	TGTGCCAGCAGTTCGGGGACACCTACCTACGAGCAGTACTTC	CASSSGTPTYEQYF
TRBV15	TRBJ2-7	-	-	TGTGCCACCAGCAGAGGAGGGAGCGACGCCTACGAGCAGTACTTC	CATSRGGSDAYEQYF
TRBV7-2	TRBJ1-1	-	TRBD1	TGTGCCAGCAGCCCTGGGACAGGGGGTCACACTGAAGCTTTCTTT	CASSPGTGGHTEAFF
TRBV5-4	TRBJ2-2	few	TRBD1	TGTGCCAGCAGCCTGCCGGGACAGGGGATCACCGGGGAGCTGTTTTTT	CASSLPGQGITGELFF
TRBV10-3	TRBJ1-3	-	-	TGTGCCATCAGTTCCCAGGTTGGGGGGGCTGGAAACACCATATATTTT	CAISSQVGGAGNTIYF
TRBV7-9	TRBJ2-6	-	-	TGTGCCAGCAGCTTAGGTACGGGAGTGAGCTCTGGGGCCAACGTCCTGACTTTC	CASSLGTGVSSGANVLTF
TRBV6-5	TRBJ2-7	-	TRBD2	TGTGCCAGCAGTTACTCGGTGACTAGCGGGAGCTACGAGCAGTACTTC	CASSYSVTSGSYEQYF
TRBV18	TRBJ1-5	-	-	TGTGCCAGCTCACTGAGGACAACCCAAAGGGGCAATCAGCCCCAGCATTTT	CASSLRTTQRGNQPQHF
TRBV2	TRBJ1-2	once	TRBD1	TGTGCCAGCAGCCAAACAGGGGGCGCTAACTATGGCTACACCTTC	CASSQTGGANYGYTF
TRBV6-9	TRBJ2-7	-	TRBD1	TGTGCCAGCAGTAACCCGGGACAGCCCTACGAGCAGTACTTC	CASSNPGQPYEQYF
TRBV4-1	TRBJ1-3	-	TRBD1	TGCGCCAGCAGCCAAGGGGGCAGGGGGACAAGCGGAAACACCATATATTTT	CASSQGGRGTSGNTIYF
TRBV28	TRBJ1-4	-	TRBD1	TGTGCCAGCGGTCCGGGACAGGGAAATGAAAAACTGTTTTTT	CASGPGQGNEKLFF
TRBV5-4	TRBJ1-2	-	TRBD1	TGTGCCAGCAGCTTGGTTTGGGACAGGGGGGGCGGCTACACCTTC	CASSLVWDRGGGYTF
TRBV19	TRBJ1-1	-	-	TGTGCCAGTAGTATAGATATAGCCTTTGAAGCTTTCTTT	CASSIDIAFEAFF
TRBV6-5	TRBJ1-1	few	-	TGTGCCAGCAGTCCCGCATTGGCCTCCACTGAAGCTTTCTTT	CASSPALASTEAFF
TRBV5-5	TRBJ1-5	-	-	TGTGCCAGCAGTATCACCGGGGATCAGCCCCAGCATTTT	CASSITGDQPQHF
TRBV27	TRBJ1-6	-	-	TGTGCCAGCAGATACGTACAGTATAATTCACCCCTCCACTTT	CASRYVQYNSPLHF